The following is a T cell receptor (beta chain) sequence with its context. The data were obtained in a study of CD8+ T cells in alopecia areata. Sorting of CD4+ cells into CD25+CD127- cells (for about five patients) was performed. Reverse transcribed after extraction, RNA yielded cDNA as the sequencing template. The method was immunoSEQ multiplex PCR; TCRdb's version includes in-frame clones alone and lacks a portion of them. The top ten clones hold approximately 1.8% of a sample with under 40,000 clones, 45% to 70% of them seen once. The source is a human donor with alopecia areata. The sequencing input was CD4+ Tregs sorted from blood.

DNA for the CDR3: TGCGCCAGCAGCCCTAGCGGGGGGGTCACAGATACGCAGTATTTT. Amino acids: CASSPSGGVTDTQYF. This chain uses TRBV5-1 with TRBJ2-3; TRBD2 matches 12 bases. Germline loops: CDR1 SGHRS, CDR2 YFSETQ. The CDR3 runs to 15 residues. Trimming at V came to 4 bases and at J to 2 bases, leaving 2 bases not matched to a gene.